This entry lists 27 T cell receptor beta chains sequenced from one sample in a study of radiation and T cells in renal cell carcinoma. Time point meaning: blood 2 weeks post-SBRT. Treatment given: 15 Gy SBRT to primary tumor, nephrectomy 4 weeks later. The assay was immunoSEQ multiplex PCR, and TCRdb's table has in-frame clones only and misses some. Among 100,000 to 150,000 clones, more than 75% were seen once, and the ten largest hold around 6%. The sample consisted of blood, taken from a patient whose treatment included radiotherapy and nephrectomy. The receptors come from a woman aged 70 to 79 with renal cell carcinoma.

This sequence joins TRBV5-1 and TRBJ1-1; no definite D call. Trimming took off 0 bases at V and 2 bases at J, with 11 bases between the two ends. Looked up from germline, CDR1 is SGHRS and CDR2 is YFSETQ. This CDR3 has 15 amino acids. CDR3 sequence reads: CASSLAVSGNTEAFF. In nucleotides, the CDR3 is TGCGCCAGCAGCTTGGCCGTTTCAGGCAACACTGAAGCTTTCTTT.

This clone was seen more than once but under ten times. The chain recombines TRBV4-1 with TRBJ1-1; D unclear. Trimming left V 1 base short and J 1 base short, with 7 bases between. This CDR3 has 14 residues. Germline loops: CDR1 MGHRA, CDR2 YSYEKL. This CDR3 reads CASSQVGANTEAFF. The CDR3 bases are TGCGCCAGCAGCCAAGTTGGAGCGAACACTGAAGCTTTCTTT.

Concerning this clone itself: Compared with germline, one end of the junction differs, possibly owing to a read error. The chain uses TRBV7-7 and TRBJ2-5; 8 nucleotides line up with TRBD1. Germline V CDR1 and CDR2: SSHAT, FNYEAQ (reference sequence). The CDR3 sequence is 15 residues long. As DNA, the CDR3 is TGTGCTAGCAGCCCCGACAGGGGACACCAAGAGACCCAGTACTTC. Translating gives CASSPDRGHQETQYF. Full variable domain (missing parts from reference TRBV7-7 and TRBJ2-5): GAGVSQSPRYKVTKRGQDVTLRCDPISSHATLYWYQQALGQGPEFLTYFNYEAQPDKSGLPSDRFSAERPEGSISTLTIQRTEQRDSAMYRCASSPDRGHQETQYFGPGTRLLVL.

The rearrangement uses TRBV6-6 and TRBJ1-1, with D possibly TRBD1 on 5 matching bases. The CDR3 extends over 14 amino acids. Germline V lookup: CDR1 MNHNY, CDR2 SVGAGI (reference sequence). V lost 4 bases and J 1 base, leaving 10 bases between the germline ends. The CDR3 coding sequence is TGTGCCAGCAGTTCGGCTACAGGGAACACTGAAGCTTTCTTT. It codes for CASSSATGNTEAFF.

The rearrangement links TRBV30 to TRBJ2-7, with D tentatively TRBD2 (7 bases). This CDR3 spans 12 amino acids. Germline V gene sequence: CDR1 GTSNPN, CDR2 SVGIG (reference sequence). CDR3: CAWRGLSYEQYF. The CDR3, as DNA: TGTGCTTGGCGGGGGCTGTCCTACGAGCAGTACTTC.

This chain links TRBV30 with TRBJ2-1, with D perhaps TRBD1 (7 bases). The germline V gene encodes CDR1 GTSNPN and CDR2 SVGIG (reference sequence). The V end was cut by 1 base, the J end by 6 bases, with 13 bases between. The CDR3 loop spans 14 amino acids. DNA of the CDR3: TGTGCCTGGAGTGCAGGGGGGAGGCTCAATGAGCAGTTCTTC. It yields the protein CAWSAGGRLNEQFF.

Remarks on this clone: A read error may produce the germline difference seen at one junction end. V gene TRBV7-9 combines with J gene TRBJ1-1; D is perhaps TRBD1 (6 bases). The germline gives CDR1 SEHNR, CDR2 FQNEAQ (reference sequence). This CDR3 contains 13 residues. CDR3 loop: CASTLGGYTEAFF. DNA of the CDR3: TGTGCCAGCACCTTAGGGGGTTACACTGAAGCTTTCTTT.

This chain links TRBV4-2 with TRBJ1-6; 9 nucleotides agree with TRBD1. V lost 1 base, J lost 7 bases, and 8 bases stayed unmatched. This CDR3 is built from 17 residues. Looked up from germline, CDR1 is LGHNA and CDR2 is YNFKEQ. CDR3 bases: TGTGCCAGCAGCCAAGCTAACAGGGGGCAGGGAAATTCACCCCTCCACTTT. Protein product: CASSQANRGQGNSPLHF.

The rearrangement uses TRBV19 and TRBJ1-5; weak D call: TRBD1 (6 bases). This CDR3 region has 18 residues. The germline CDR1 and CDR2 sequences are LNHDA and SQIVND (reference sequence). The ends were cut back, 7 bases at V and 0 bases at J, with 22 bases in the middle. The CDR3 loop is CASTRRQDSRNSNQPQHF. For the CDR3, the DNA is TGTGCCAGTACCCGTCGACAGGATTCAAGAAATAGCAATCAGCCCCAGCATTTT.

The rearrangement joins TRBV11-3 to TRBJ2-7, with 10 bases matching TRBD1. The CDR3 covers 15 residues. Germline values: CDR1 SGHNT, CDR2 YENEEA. The V gene end was trimmed by 5 bases and the J gene end by 3 bases; junction bases not matched to a gene: 7. CDR3 protein: CASSPSTGGGYEQYF. The DNA for the CDR3 is TGTGCCAGCAGCCCGTCGACAGGGGGCGGCTACGAGCAGTACTTC. The full variable domain, completed using reference TRBV11-3 and TRBJ2-7, is EAGVVQSPRYKIIEKKQPVAFWCNPISGHNTLYWYLQNLGQGPELLIRYENEEAVDDSQLPKDRFSAERLKGVDSTLKIQPAELGDSAVYLCASSPSTGGGYEQYFGPGTRLTVT.

The table lists this clone with a count of one. The chain is built from TRBV6-1 and TRBJ1-2, with a possible D match to TRBD1 (6 bases). Germline CDR1 and CDR2: MNHNS and SASEGT. Between the trimmed V and J ends, which lost 5 bases and 4 bases, there was a span of 11 bases. The CDR3 covers 13 residues. Here the CDR3 DNA reads TGTGCCAGCAGTCCGGACAGCCGCTATGGCTACACCTTC. This translates into CASSPDSRYGYTF.

V usage is TRBV7-9 and J usage is TRBJ2-7, with 7 nucleotides matching TRBD1. CDR3 size: 12 residues. Per germline, CDR1 SEHNR and CDR2 FQNEAQ (reference sequence). J gave up 4 bases and V 4 bases, and 1 base lay outside the gene matches. The chain's CDR3 is CASSSGQYEQYF. The CDR3 DNA reads TGTGCCAGCAGCTCGGGACAGTACGAGCAGTACTTC.

The V gene is TRBV5-1, the J gene TRBJ1-4; TRBD1 is a possible D gene (5 bases). V was shortened by 1 base and J by 4 bases, with 14 bases between the two germline ends. The length of the CDR3 is 16 residues. Germline V gene sequence: CDR1 SGHRS, CDR2 YFSETQ. The CDR3 reads CASSLQGSSNNEKLFF. CDR3 DNA: TGCGCCAGCAGCTTGCAGGGCTCGTCTAATAATGAAAAACTGTTTTTT.

This chain joins TRBV18 and TRBJ1-1; D is possibly TRBD1 (5 bases). Germline V gene lookup returns CDR1 KGHSH and CDR2 LQKENI. The CDR3 contains 16 residues. The V and J ends lost 3 bases and 1 base respectively, with 15 bases between them. The CDR3 spells CASSPAIGEGNTEAFF. In DNA form, the CDR3 reads TGTGCCAGCTCACCGGCTATAGGGGAGGGGAACACTGAAGCTTTCTTT. The full variable domain, in which reference TRBV18 and TRBJ1-1 provide the parts outside the CDR3, is NAGVMQNPRHLVRRRGQEARLRCSPMKGHSHVYWYRQLPEEGLKFMVYLQKENIIDESGMPKERFSAEFPKEGPSILRIQQVVRGDSAAYFCASSPAIGEGNTEAFFGQGTRLTVV.

This clone showed up just once. The V and J genes are TRBV6-5 and TRBJ1-2, with D perhaps TRBD1 (5 bases). Trimming removed 6 bases at V and 4 bases at J, with 15 bases between. The CDR3 extends over 14 amino acids. Germline loops: CDR1 MNHEY, CDR2 SVGAGI. The CDR3 loop is CASRPGQGRYGYTF. CDR3 in DNA: TGTGCCAGCAGGCCTGGTCAGGGACGCTATGGCTACACCTTC.

This chain connects TRBV28 to TRBJ2-5; 10 bases are a match to TRBD2. There are 14 residues in the CDR3. The V and J ends lost 6 bases and 3 bases, in that order; junction bases with no gene match: 4. Germline V gene lookup returns CDR1 MDHEN and CDR2 SYDVKM. The CDR3 region has the DNA TGTGCCAGCAGGGAAAGCGGGAGGGAAGAGACCCAGTACTTC. This gives the protein CASRESGREETQYF. Filled out from reference TRBV28 and TRBJ2-5, the complete variable domain reads DVKVTQSSRYLVKRTGEKVFLECVQDMDHENMFWYRQDPGLGLRLIYFSYDVKMKEKGDIPEGYSVSREKKERFSLILESASTNQTSMYLCASRESGREETQYFGPGTRLLVL.

In this sample, this clone turned up a few times. The chain uses TRBV14 and TRBJ1-1; a weak D match, TRBD1 (5 bases). This CDR3 is built from 15 residues. Germline CDR1 SGHDN, CDR2 FVKESK. V lost 0 bases and J lost 0, with 8 bases in between. The CDR3: CASSQDPGLNTEAFF. CDR3 DNA sequence: TGTGCCAGCAGCCAAGATCCGGGGCTGAACACTGAAGCTTTCTTT.

For this clone: The same CDR3 is also encoded by other DNA sequences in this sample. This chain uses TRBV15 with TRBJ1-6, with D unclear. The CDR3 has 14 amino acids. The germline gives CDR1 LNHNV, CDR2 YYDKDF (reference sequence). V was cut by 0 bases and J by 4 bases, with 4 bases left in between. The CDR3 bases are TGTGCCACCAGCAGAGACAGGTATAATTCACCCCTCCACTTT. Translation gives CATSRDRYNSPLHF.

V usage is TRBV11-3 and J usage is TRBJ1-1; TRBD1 is a possible D gene (5 bases). The ends were cut back, 6 bases at V and 3 bases at J, with 17 bases in the middle. Germline V gene sequence: CDR1 SGHNT, CDR2 YENEEA. The CDR3 covers 15 residues. This CDR3 is CASSPQGPLDTEAFF. The CDR3 region has the DNA TGTGCCAGCAGTCCTCAGGGACCGTTGGACACTGAAGCTTTCTTT.

This clone was seen more than once but under ten times. The chain couples TRBV6-5 to TRBJ1-1; no clear D. There are 14 residues in the CDR3. V shed 5 bases and J shed 1 base, with 11 bases lying between them. Germline V gene sequence: CDR1 MNHEY, CDR2 SVGAGI. Written as DNA, the CDR3 is TGTGCCAGCAGTAGAGGTCGAACGAACACTGAAGCTTTCTTT. As protein: CASSRGRTNTEAFF.

J is TRBJ2-1 and V is TRBV5-1, with 10 nucleotides matching TRBD2. V was clipped by 0 bases and J by 7 bases; unmatched bases: 7. This CDR3 has 16 residues. Germline CDR1 SGHRS, CDR2 YFSETQ. The CDR3 sequence is CASSLDGTSVGNEQFF. For the CDR3, the DNA is TGCGCCAGCAGCTTGGATGGGACTAGCGTAGGAAATGAGCAGTTCTTC.

The V and J genes are TRBV28 and TRBJ1-2; D gene uncertain. The length of the CDR3 is 13 residues. Germline V CDR1 and CDR2: MDHEN, SYDVKM. With 3 bases removed from V and 6 bases from J, the gap between germline ends came to 11 bases. In DNA form, the CDR3 reads TGTGCCAGCAGTTTCGACGGTCTTGATGGCTACACCTTC. Translation: CASSFDGLDGYTF.

The genes are TRBV6-6 and TRBJ1-6, with D tentatively TRBD1 (5 bases). V dropped 4 bases and J dropped 3 bases, with 10 bases sitting between them. CDR1 is MNHNY, CDR2 SVGAGI, per germline (reference sequence). The CDR3 runs 15 residues. The CDR3 sequence is CASSSRGVYNSPLHF. The DNA for the CDR3 is TGTGCCAGCAGTTCACGGGGGGTCTATAATTCACCCCTCCACTTT.

The CDR3 loop reads CASTPTVGYNTEAFF. The CDR3 coding sequence is TGTGCCAGCACCCCCACAGTGGGATATAACACTGAAGCTTTCTTT. The rearrangement joins TRBV9 to TRBJ1-1; D gene uncertain. Germline-derived CDR1 and CDR2 are SGDLS and YYNGEE. Trimming pared 6 bases from V and 2 bases from J, leaving 17 bases between. The CDR3 sequence is 15 residues long. The complete variable domain, with remaining parts taken from reference TRBV9 and TRBJ1-1, reads DSGVTQTPKHLITATGQRVTLRCSPRSGDLSVYWYQQSLDQGLQFLIQYYNGEERAKGNILERFSAQQFPDLHSELNLSSLELGDSALYFCASTPTVGYNTEAFFGQGTRLTVV.

The count of this clone is one. The chain has TRBV6-1 and TRBJ2-2; D remains ambiguous. This CDR3 region has 12 residues. Germline CDR1 reads MNHNS; CDR2 reads SASEGT. V lost 1 base, J lost 7 bases, and 4 bases lay in between. CDR3 in amino acids: CASSEVRGELFF. The CDR3, as DNA: TGTGCCAGCAGTGAAGTACGCGGGGAGCTGTTTTTT.

V is TRBV19 and J is TRBJ2-7; 7 bases agree with TRBD1. The CDR3 covers 15 residues. Trimming at V came to 3 bases and at J to 0 bases, leaving 5 bases not matched to a gene. Germline assignment: CDR1 LNHDA and CDR2 SQIVND (reference sequence). CDR3 sequence reads: CASSIMAGGSYEQYF. DNA for the CDR3: TGTGCCAGTAGTATTATGGCAGGGGGCTCCTACGAGCAGTACTTC.

This chain uses TRBV7-8 with TRBJ2-3; D not certain. The CDR3 runs 14 residues. With 3 bases removed from V and 2 bases from J, the gap between germline ends came to 9 bases. In germline, CDR1 is SGHVS, CDR2 FQNEAQ. CDR3 protein: CASSLTQLTDTQYF. The DNA of the CDR3 is TGTGCCAGCAGCTTGACACAGCTCACAGATACGCAGTATTTT.